The entry below describes one T cell receptor (beta chain). The table came from immunoSEQ multiplex PCR; TCRdb's copy has only in-frame clones and leaves some out. The profile shows around 300,000 clones, around 92% of them singletons. This sample is drawn from a study of blood T cell repertoires in COVID-19. CDR3 length: 13 residues. Germline V gene sequence: CDR1 SQVTM, CDR2 ANQGSEA. V was pared by 4 bases and J by 4 bases, with 11 bases between. The chain carries TRBV29-1 and TRBJ2-1; no reliable D call. The clonotype comes from a woman in her sixties who had recovered from COVID-19. Sequencing was carried out using PBMCs or T cells enriched from blood (not recorded which). For the CDR3, the DNA is TGCAGCGTTGTCTCAGGATTTTACAATGAGCAGTTCTTC. This translates into CSVVSGFYNEQFF.